These T cell receptor beta chains were read from a single sample in a study of cytomegalovirus exposure and HLA in healthy donors. TCRdb's copy holds only in-frame clones and misses some; the assay was immunoSEQ multiplex PCR. The profile shows 80,000 or so clones, roughly 72% of them singletons. Sequenced input: PBMCs. Receptors were obtained from a man younger than 40 in good health and CMV-seropositive. Each CDR3 is given with its conserved first and last residue. D genes are given only for firm matches. A row's size may be missing; if present it is once, few, many or a size class.

j_call clone_size d_call v_call cdr3_nt cdr3_aa
TRBJ2-2 - TRBD2 TRBV10-3 TGTGCCATCAGCGTAGCGGGTCAGCAAAACACCGGGGAGCTGTTTTTT CAISVAGQQNTGELFF
TRBJ2-5 - - TRBV5-8 TGTGCCAGCAGCCGCCGGCAAGAGACCCAGTACTTC CASSRRQETQYF
TRBJ2-3 few TRBD2 TRBV5-1 TGCGCCAGCAGCTTAGCGGGAGGGCCAGATACGCAGTATTTT CASSLAGGPDTQYF
TRBJ1-3 - TRBD1 TRBV6-1 TGTGCCAGCAGTACAGGGGCCGGAAACACCATATATTTT CASSTGAGNTIYF
TRBJ1-1 - - TRBV5-4 TGTGCCAGCAGTCTCCGAGATCGGGGAGCGGGTAACACTGAAGCTTTCTTT CASSLRDRGAGNTEAFF
TRBJ2-1 few - TRBV7-6 TGTGCCAGCAGCCCCCGGACAGCCTACAATGAGCAGTTCTTC CASSPRTAYNEQFF
TRBJ2-1 - TRBD2 TRBV9 TGTGCCAGCAGCGTAATCCCGGGAGGGGACAATGAGCAGTTCTTC CASSVIPGGDNEQFF
TRBJ2-7 - TRBD2 TRBV6-1 TGTGCCAGCAGTGAAGACCTAGCGGGACCCTACGAGCAGTACTTC CASSEDLAGPYEQYF
TRBJ1-4 - TRBD1 TRBV10-2 TGCGCCAGCAGGACAGGGGTTAATGAAAAACTGTTTTTT CASRTGVNEKLFF
TRBJ1-4 few - TRBV5-4 TGTGCCAGCAGCTTGGATGTAAATGAAAAACTGTTTTTT CASSLDVNEKLFF
TRBJ2-1 - - TRBV14 TGTGCCAGCAGCCAAGATTCCGAGCGGCAAGTCTACAATGAGCAGTTCTTC CASSQDSERQVYNEQFF
TRBJ1-1 - - TRBV7-8 TGTGCCAGCAGCCCAGTGTGGAACACTGAAGCTTTCTTT CASSPVWNTEAFF
TRBJ2-1 - TRBD2 TRBV6-5 TGTGCCAGCAGTTTAGGGACTAGGTACAATGAGCAGTTCTTC CASSLGTRYNEQFF
TRBJ1-1 few TRBD1 TRBV19 TGTGCCAGTACCCCTCTCCCGGGGACAGCAGGCATGAACACTGAAGCTTTCTTT CASTPLPGTAGMNTEAFF
TRBJ1-4 once - TRBV10-3 TGTGCCATCAGTCGTTCAGGGGCGGATGAAAAACTGTTTTTT CAISRSGADEKLFF
TRBJ2-1 few - TRBV21-1 TGTGCCAGCCCTCCCGGGGTGATGAGGTATGAGCAGTTCTTC CASPPGVMRYEQFF
TRBJ2-3 few - TRBV14 TGTGCCAGCAGCCGGAGATCTAGTTCGACTAGCACAGATACGCAGTATTTT CASSRRSSSTSTDTQYF
TRBJ1-5 once TRBD1 TRBV10-2 TGCGCCAGCTCACAGGGGGCATGGAGTCAGCCCCAGCATTTT CASSQGAWSQPQHF
TRBJ2-3 - - TRBV19 TGTGCCAGTACTGGGTCAAAACAGGTTCGGACAGATACGCAGTATTTT CASTGSKQVRTDTQYF
TRBJ2-1 - - TRBV29-1 TGCAGCGTTGCCGAGGAGCAGCGGGTGGTGTTCTTC CSVAEEQRVVFF
TRBJ1-1 - TRBD1 TRBV9 TGTGCCAGCAGCCAGGGGGTGAACACTGAAGCTTTCTTT CASSQGVNTEAFF
TRBJ2-7 - TRBD2 TRBV11-2 TGTGCCAGCAGCCTCAGCGGGGGTCTCTCCTACGAGCAGTACTTC CASSLSGGLSYEQYF
TRBJ2-1 few TRBD2 TRBV10-2 TGCGCCAGCAAATCGGCGGGAGTCCACAATGAGCAGTTCTTC CASKSAGVHNEQFF
TRBJ2-7 - - TRBV19 TGTGCCAGTAGTATCACGACAGCGCGTGTCAACGAGCAGTACTTC CASSITTARVNEQYF
TRBJ2-7 - TRBD1 TRBV29-1 TGCAGCGTTACAGGGGGCTACGAGCAGTACTTC CSVTGGYEQYF
TRBJ2-1 - - TRBV7-7 TGTGCTAGCAACTCATCCCCAGGGGACAATGAGCAGTTCTTC CASNSSPGDNEQFF
TRBJ1-5 - TRBD1 TRBV6-1 TGTGCCAGCAGTCCCCAGGGGGCCCAATTGTGGCCCCAGCATTTT CASSPQGAQLWPQHF
TRBJ2-5 - TRBD2 TRBV19 TGTGCCAGTAGTATAGTGTCTAGCGGGGGAGAAGAGACCCAGTACTTC CASSIVSSGGEETQYF
TRBJ2-3 once TRBD2 TRBV7-2 TGTGCCAGCAGCTTAGGACTAGCGGGACCAGATACGCAGTATTTT CASSLGLAGPDTQYF
TRBJ2-3 - TRBD2 TRBV29-1 TGCAGCGTTCCCCTAGCGGGAGGACCAGATACGCAGTATTTT CSVPLAGGPDTQYF
TRBJ2-7 - TRBD1 TRBV6-5 TGTGCCAGCAGTACGTTCGGGACAGGGGTCTACGAGCAGTACTTC CASSTFGTGVYEQYF
TRBJ1-4 - - TRBV6-1 TGTGCCAGCAGTGAGATTCAGGGTTGGGGTGAAAAACTGTTTTTT CASSEIQGWGEKLFF
TRBJ1-2 - TRBD1 TRBV7-2 TGTGCCAGCAACAAACAGGGGGGCCTGGGTTATGGCTACACCTTC CASNKQGGLGYGYTF
TRBJ2-2 - - TRBV27 TGTGCCAGCAGCTTACTCGGAGGGGCCGGGGAGCTGTTTTTT CASSLLGGAGELFF
TRBJ1-1 few TRBD1 TRBV5-4 TGTGCCAGCAGCTTGGAGGGGGAAAACAGGGGGCGAGCTTTCTTT CASSLEGENRGRAFF
TRBJ1-5 few - TRBV11-2 TGTGCCAGCAGCCTCGGGAGGTCGAATCAGCCCCAGCATTTT CASSLGRSNQPQHF
TRBJ2-6 - TRBD1 TRBV5-1 TGCGCCAGCAGCTTGGCCCGAGGACAGGGGGTGGGCTCTGGGGCCAACGTCCTGACTTTC CASSLARGQGVGSGANVLTF
TRBJ1-5 - - TRBV7-9 TGTGCCAGCAGCTCGGACAGTGGAGCCCAGCATTTT CASSSDSGAQHF
TRBJ2-3 - TRBD2 TRBV11-1 TGTGCCAGCAGCGTACTAGCGGGGGGGCTTGGAGATACGCAGTATTTT CASSVLAGGLGDTQYF
TRBJ2-7 once - TRBV7-2 TGTGCCAGCAGCTTAGTTCCGTATGGAGCCAACTACGAGCAGTACTTC CASSLVPYGANYEQYF
TRBJ1-6 - - TRBV5-1 TGCGCCAGCAGCTTGGGGGGGGATGTTGGTTCACCCCTCCACTTT CASSLGGDVGSPLHF
TRBJ2-5 - - TRBV28 TGTGCCAGCAGTCCATCGGGCCAAGAGACCCAGTACTTC CASSPSGQETQYF
TRBJ2-7 - TRBD2 TRBV7-9 TGTGCCAGCAGCTTATTTGCTAGCGGGGCCTACGAGCAGTACTTC CASSLFASGAYEQYF
TRBJ2-5 - TRBD2 TRBV11-2 TGTGCCAGCACTCGAAGCGGGGCCTTCTGGGAGACCCAGTACTTC CASTRSGAFWETQYF
TRBJ2-7 - - TRBV5-1 TGCGCCAGCAGCCTGGAGGGACAACCTCTTCGCGAGCAGTACTTC CASSLEGQPLREQYF
TRBJ2-3 - TRBD2 TRBV5-1 TGCGCCAGCAGCTTGGGGATAGCGGGGCTCACAGATACGCAGTATTTT CASSLGIAGLTDTQYF
TRBJ1-3 - - TRBV30 TGTGCCTGGAGTTCCAGGCTGAGCTCTGGAAACACCATATATTTT CAWSSRLSSGNTIYF
TRBJ2-7 few TRBD1 TRBV5-1 TGCGCCAGCAGCCTACAGGGGGAACACCCCCGGGAGGAGCAGTACTTC CASSLQGEHPREEQYF
TRBJ1-1 - - TRBV27 TGTGCCAGCAGTTTTGCGGCAGGGTCTAGCGGAGCTTTCTTT CASSFAAGSSGAFF